This TCR beta chain emerged from a study of CD8+CD57+ T cells in acquired aplastic anemia. For the study at large: Sorted CD4+ and CD8+ cells gave a mean 3.2 ug DNA, range 0.2 to 27.4 ug. Whole-study findings and limits: Patients and controls shared twenty-nine CD8+ CDR3 sequences. Statistical testing detected no significant gap in CD8+ Simpson's diversity between patients and controls.

Germline V gene data show CDR1 as SGHNT and CDR2 as YENEEA. Trimming took 5 bases from V and 4 from J; bases not matched to a gene: 9. The CDR3 consists of 15 residues. Profiling that covered TCR beta VDJ and CDR3 relied on genomic DNA as its template. TCRdb re-derived calls from the reads in MiXCR, one entry per CDR3 protein. The profile covers 150,000 to 200,000 distinct CDR3 sequences, with around 45% appearing a single time and 1.1% taken by the ten largest. On this clonotype itself: Its antigen is unknown.

The sequence was obtained from a human donor in good health. Material for sequencing was sorted CD4+, CD8+, or CD8+CD57+ T cells (not recorded which) from PBMCs. The genes are TRBV11-3 and TRBJ2-7; 9 positions match TRBD1. As DNA, the CDR3 is TGTGCCAGCAGCCCACGGGACAGGGCTATTTACGAGCAGTACTTC. This gives the protein CASSPRDRAIYEQYF.